The clone carrying this TCR beta chain came up a few times. The data stem from a study of blood T cells in healthy people across ages. Primers used in a second PCR of about 7 to 12 cycles were a sample-barcoded 5' primer and a J-beta primer mix. Carrying 12 random nucleotides, a template-switch adaptor labeled each individual cDNA molecule. TCRdb used MiXCR to reprocess the 5' RACE reads, holding one entry per CDR3 protein. This sample has approximately 780,000 distinct CDR3 sequences; 25% to 30% occur once, and the top ten carry about 3%. Trimming at V came to 3 bases and at J to 5 bases, leaving 12 bases not matched to a gene. The CDR3 runs to 16 residues. This sample also belongs to another study, concerning T cells of mothers and their children. From that study: Donation came from three healthy Caucasian mothers together with their six children. Sample barcodes and 2-4 random nucleotides came from the second PCR's M1S primer.

The clonotype comes from a boy between 5 and 17 years old in good health. V usage is TRBV12-3 or TRBV12-4 and J usage is TRBJ1-2; 7 nucleotides agree with TRBD1. The sequenced sample consisted of blood. CDR3 in amino acids: CASSFSPRGHGYGYTF. The CDR3 DNA reads TGTGCCAGCAGTTTTTCCCCAAGGGGGCACGGGTATGGCTACACCTTC.